Sequencing of this T cell receptor beta chain was carried out in a study of neurological immune-mediated disorders. Study as a whole: There were about 35 multiple sclerosis patients; around 31 were relapsing-remitting and 3 were secondary progressive. General observations from the study: Private repertoires in all groups were suggested, as expanded clones shared no CDR3 amino acid sequences across subjects.

Unsorted libraries were prepared from 2 million PBMCs held at -80 C. TCRdb itself ran the 5' RACE reads through MiXCR, one entry per CDR3 protein. The sample carries over 35,000 distinct CDR3 sequences, 3.5% to 4% recorded once. Trimming took off 2 bases at V and 2 bases at J, with 6 bases between the two ends. In germline, CDR1 is SGHTA, CDR2 FQGTGA. This CDR3 region has 13 residues. This clonotype was recorded at least ten times. What it binds is not known. J is TRBJ2-5 and V is TRBV7-3; D not certain. Material: PBMCs. The TCR comes from a man younger than 45 with multiple sclerosis. The CDR3 sequence is CASSLGVQETQYF. In DNA form, the CDR3 reads TGTGCCAGCAGCTTAGGGGTACAAGAGACCCAGTACTTC.